The entry below describes one TCR beta chain. The data are from a study of blood T cell repertoires in COVID-19. Overall study: Researchers got acute and convalescent COVID-19 samples from the United States, Italy and Spain. T cells, B-cell-depleted T cells, or PBMCs supplied cDNA or gDNA.

Per the original data handling: Estimation of nucleated cell counts was performed using reference gene primer amplification. Sequenced by immunoSEQ multiplex PCR; TCRdb stores in-frame clones only, minus some. V and J calls and clone size come straight from that table; D and trimming were deduced from the DNA. The sample records approximately 66,000 clones, 90% being singletons. V was shortened by 0 bases and J by 3 bases, with 11 bases between the two germline ends. Germline-derived CDR1 and CDR2 are KGHSY and FQNENV. The CDR3 runs to 15 residues. The chain couples TRBV16 to TRBJ2-5; maybe TRBD1 (6 bases). This TCR was recovered from a human donor with active COVID-19. The donor label of this sample is uncertain. Specimen: peripheral blood. DNA of the CDR3: TGTGCCAGCAGCCAATCTCCCGGACAGAAAGAGACCCAGTACTTC. Amino acid sequence: CASSQSPGQKETQYF.